This record looks at one T cell receptor (beta chain) sequence and its context. Here immunoSEQ multiplex PCR was the method, and the copy in TCRdb shows in-frame clones only, minus some. The table includes 88,000 or so clones, about 76% detected once. These data come from a study of blood T cell repertoires in COVID-19. CDR3 length: 17 residues. J was trimmed by 9 bases and V by 3 bases; bases with no gene match: 17. Germline V gene sequence: CDR1 LNHDA, CDR2 SQIVND (reference sequence). The chain combines TRBV19 with TRBJ2-1; 7 nucleotides align to TRBD2. Sequenced sample: peripheral blood. The origin of this receptor is a human donor in a cohort sampled during active COVID-19. Written as DNA, the CDR3 is TGTGCCAGTAGTATGGACGGGAGGACCCCCTCTACTGGTGAGCAGTTCTTC. Protein sequence: CASSMDGRTPSTGEQFF.